Sequencing of this TCR beta chain was carried out in a study of cytomegalovirus exposure and HLA in healthy donors (TCRdb year 2017). Some background on the complete study: An earlier analysis of roughly 570 of the donors reported approximately 280 Gb of sequence data and roughly 120 million unique TCR beta sequences obtained from about 170 million T cells. Roughly 300 gigabases of sequencing data and approximately 84 million unique TCR sequences were included in an early release covering roughly 600 HLA-typed donors. The genetic ancestry cluster associated with self-reported Caucasian donors included around four fifths of the 398 genotyped donors. The study aimed to test whether signatures of past pathogen exposure could be identified by cataloging public T cell receptors. Using immunosequencing, the study profiled T cell repertoires from around 680 subjects and related those repertoires to cytomegalovirus serostatus. Besides the first cohort of more than 650 subjects, a separate validation cohort made up of about 120 different subjects was used. To predict cytomegalovirus infection status, the study brought together high-throughput TCR immunosequencing, statistical association of individual TCRs with disease status, and machine learning. A later analysis re-analyzed previously published TCR beta repertoires from approximately 670 donors and added high-resolution HLA genotyping to study TCR occurrence patterns. Rather than drawing on any new phenotypic data, the later analysis identified candidate immune exposures from TCR beta sequences and the way those sequences occurred across donors. An earlier analysis of a few hundred of the donors applied high-throughput TCR beta sequencing to assess whether each TCR beta V gene segment acted as functional or pseudogenic. Donor age, sex, ethnicity and CMV serostatus were compiled alongside the repertoire data. A later genetic analysis took genome-wide SNP genotypes for about three fifths of the 666 donors and used that subset as a discovery cohort. Every repertoire in the discovery cohort had been generated on one and the same sequencing platform. HLA typing included class I and class II loci at four-digit resolution. Typing coverage differed by locus: A, B, C, DRB1 and DQB1 were typed in about 620-630 donors, DQA1 in approximately 520, DPA1 in 600 to 610, and DPB1 in around 440. Four to six DR-DQ haplotypes were handled as single units for association and clustering, since linkage in the cohort was strong. Among roughly 400 genotyped donors of the cohort, an average of about 240,000 unique TCR beta nucleotide sequences were sequenced per donor, about a sixth of them non-productive.

The cohort consisted of some 670 healthy bone marrow donors. At the time of sampling, every cohort member was nominally healthy, though immune exposures that went unrecorded were likely present. The donor was CMV seropositive and was included in the group of 250 to 300 seropositive cohort members. A peripheral blood sample was provided by each donor, and peripheral blood mononuclear cells were used for TCR beta sequencing. Genomic DNA was extracted from the blood cell samples with the Qiagen DNeasy Blood Extraction Kit. As encoded in the germline V gene (reference sequence), CDR1 is SGHNT while CDR2 is YYREEE. From the cysteine up to the phenylalanine, the CDR3 has a length of 15 residues. Solely the CDR3 DNA is kept, with 45 bases framed from the first base. V loses 5 bases of germline sequence and J loses 0 bases, and the interval between the two ends is 14 bases. The method was the immunoSEQ multiplex PCR assay. A mixture of 60 forward primers for TCR Vbeta segments and 13 reverse primers for TCR Jbeta segments was used in the multiplex PCR. The CDR3 region of rearranged TCR beta genes was amplified from genomic DNA with a multiplex PCR assay. Amplified TCR beta libraries were sequenced as 87-base-pair reads on the Illumina HiSeq System. As for how the authors treated the data: A later analysis counted tens of millions of unique TCR beta chains across the 640 or so repertoires, and some 11 million of these chains were shared by at least two donors. To remove PCR and sequencing errors, raw reads were error-corrected and collapsed into unique sequences using a nearest-neighbor algorithm that merged closely related sequences. Alignment of CDR3 sequences to IMGT reference sequences was used to assign V, D and J gene segments. For a sequence to be retained, a match of at least six nucleotides was required to both a V gene segment and a J gene segment. Rearrangements were classified as productive when the CDR3 lacked stop codons and remained in frame with V and J, and all other rearrangements were classified as non-productive. CDR3 was defined according to IMGT convention as the region running from the second conserved V-encoded cysteine to the conserved J-encoded phenylalanine. In an earlier analysis of around 570 of the donors, sequences lacking an unambiguous match to a single V gene segment were excluded. An earlier analysis of 587 of the donors classified V segments as functional when productive rearrangements were above 56.7% and as segregating when the standard deviation between donors was above 5%. A statistical classification framework was built for diagnosing cytomegalovirus status from the catalog of TCR beta chain sequences. In a later analysis, TCR nucleotide sequences were compared against IMGT/GENE-DB human TR gene sequences so that V and J genes could be assigned. The TCRdist pipeline was used in a later analysis to assign CDR3 sequences and most-parsimonious VDJ recombination scenarios. In a later analysis, each TCR beta chain was defined by its CDR3 amino acid sequence together with its V-gene family, and reads lacking a unique V-gene family were excluded. To address suspected cross-contamination and a sequencing artifact, a later analysis removed over 500 highly shared, low-generation-probability nucleotide sequences. In a later analysis, a clonal expansion index was calculated for each public chain from normalized within-repertoire ranks of inferred template counts. In a later analysis, generation probabilities were computed using a VDJ recombination model fitted to out-of-frame rearrangements, and the results were checked against IGoR. In a later analysis, TCR-TCR, TCR-HLA and TCR-CMV co-occurrence was scored with hypergeometric tests, and a repertoire-size bias correction was applied to TCR pairs. False discovery rates were estimated in a later analysis by permuting HLA or CMV assignments 20 times. In a later analysis, co-occurring TCRs were grouped using DBSCAN, with TCRdist sequence similarity added in when clustering inside HLA-allele-positive subsets. Repertoires with fewer than 30,000 or more than 120,000 public chains, plus five repertoires with anomalous nucleotide sharing, were excluded from co-occurrence clustering. Held by TCRdb, this immuneACCESS table contains in-frame sequences only and omits some clones. Under half of the omission traces to an unresolved V gene where checked; the cause of the rest is unknown. D and trimming were read from the DNA, whereas the V and J calls and clone size are those reported in that table. This sample is represented by about 120,000 clones; roughly 65% of them were singletons. More than 8% of the sample is held by the ten biggest clonotypes.

On this clone: Its binding antigen is unknown. Nothing much larger sits one base from this clone, and base qualities are not available.

The investigation overall reported the following: The cohort was sequenced for TCR beta chains only, and without alpha or paired-chain data the features that could be detected were limited. Because counts were too low, more than 15 rarely observed V segments, including chromosome 9 orphons, were excluded from the earlier analysis of several hundred of the donors. The 87-base-pair reads could not distinguish some IMGT-functional V segments, including TRBV6-2 and TRBV6-3, so those segments were excluded. Linkage disequilibrium might explain the correlated functional status among segregating V segments, but an unknown experimental factor could not be excluded. Compared with equally common non-associated chains, HLA-associated TCR beta chains in a later analysis were more clonally expanded and had lower generation probabilities. While some public TCRs were present in many individuals, most TCR sequences turned up only very rarely across donors. According to the authors, the approach could potentially be generalized to other disease states and immunological phenotypes. Sequencing depth was assumed to be roughly uniform across donors in the presence/absence analyses, though that assumption may not hold. In a later analysis, most CMV-associated TCR beta chains were found to appear HLA-restricted, with HLA associations seemingly driven largely by CMV exposure. Specific HLA alleles were associated with 15,000 to 20,000 TCR beta sequences at a false discovery rate of 0.05 in a later analysis. In both the original and validation cohorts, the classifier was reported to diagnose cytomegalovirus status with high specificity and sensitivity. In a later genetic analysis, fewer N-insertions in productive TCRs were reported among donors in an Asian-associated ancestry cluster than the approximately 710-donor mean. A later analysis reported that several top co-occurrence clusters appeared linked to parvovirus B19, influenza, CMV and Epstein-Barr virus. In the study, some 160 TCR beta chains were listed as associated with cytomegalovirus. In a later analysis, the rate of TCR association differed among HLA loci, with DRB1 alleles having the most associated TCRs and HLA-C alleles having the fewest. A later genetic analysis associated a missense DCLRE1C variant with V-gene and J-gene trimming of TCR beta chains, and an independent cohort replicated the association. A further reported finding was that TCR beta sequences accurately predicted the HLA-A and HLA-B alleles for most subjects in the first cohort. In vitro tests confirmed that a few of the cytomegalovirus-associated TCR beta chains recognize cytomegalovirus antigens. Assigning TCR associations to individual alleles was difficult when HLA alleles, especially DR and DQ, strongly co-occurred. A group of highly shared sequence variants was considered likely to be a technical artifact of the sequencing pipeline. Because HLA typing was missing for some donors at each locus, association tests included only the typed subset. An earlier analysis of 450 to 750 of the donors showed that most TCR beta V segments appeared in productive rearrangements either about 87% or about 30% of the time, which broadly matched IMGT annotations. CMV serostatus was the only immune exposure information available for the cohort.

The V and J segments used are TRBV5-4 and TRBJ1-2, with a tentative D gene TRBD1 over 6 matching bases. Material for sequencing was PBMCs. This clonotype originated in a man in his forties in good health and CMV-seropositive. The CDR3 in this case is CASRRPDRTNYGYTF. At the DNA level, the sequence is TGTGCCAGCAGGAGGCCGGACAGAACTAACTATGGCTACACCTTC. The full variable domain, completed from the reference TRBV5-4 and TRBJ1-2 proteins outside the CDR3, reads ETGVTQSPTHLIKTRGQQVTLRCSSQSGHNTVSWYQQALGQGPQFIFQYYREEENGRGNFPPRFSGLQFPNYSSELNVNALELDDSALYLCASRRPDRTNYGYTFGSGTRLTVV.